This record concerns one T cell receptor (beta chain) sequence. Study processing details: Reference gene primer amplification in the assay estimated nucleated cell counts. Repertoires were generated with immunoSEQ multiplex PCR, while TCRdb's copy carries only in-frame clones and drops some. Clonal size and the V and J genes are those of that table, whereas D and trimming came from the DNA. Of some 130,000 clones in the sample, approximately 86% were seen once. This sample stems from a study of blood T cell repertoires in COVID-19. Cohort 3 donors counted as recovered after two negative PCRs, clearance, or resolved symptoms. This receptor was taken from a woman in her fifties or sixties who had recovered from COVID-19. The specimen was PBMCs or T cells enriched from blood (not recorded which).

The CDR3 sequence is CASSYRDTDYALFF. Written as DNA, the CDR3 is TGTGCCAGCAGTTACCGGGACACCGATTATGCACTGTTTTTT. The J gene is TRBJ1-4, the V gene TRBV6-2 or TRBV6-3; weak D call: TRBD1 (6 bases). Between the trimmed V and J ends, which lost 2 bases and 13 bases, there was a span of 17 bases. The CDR3 spans 14 residues. Germline CDR1 and CDR2: MNHEY and SVGEGT.